This T cell receptor (beta chain) is drawn from a study of T cells in localized non-small cell lung cancer (TCRdb year 2020). About the full investigation: The study analyzed T cell repertoires of 236 early-stage NSCLC patients, comparing tumors and uninvolved tumor-adjacent lungs. All 240 or so NSCLC patients in the cohort were treatment-naive and had localized lung tumors that were resected. A mean age of around 69 years was recorded for the NSCLC patients, of whom approximately 130 were male and 85 to 110 were female. The study at large found these results: Because multi-region tumor sequencing was not done, intratumor heterogeneity could not be ruled out. A median of about 55 of the top 100 tumor clones were detected in paired uninvolved adjacent lung, and around 30 of these tumor clones were also found among the top 100 clones of the paired uninvolved adjacent lung. Uninvolved tumor-adjacent lung showed the highest T cell clonality, higher than tumor, which suggests more focused antigenic responses in the uninvolved tumor-adjacent lung. Longer overall survival was associated with higher blood T cell density, whereas shorter survival was associated with higher adjacent-lung clonality. Since the design was exploratory, TCR variables were selected using unadjusted p-values with no false-discovery rate correction.

At diagnosis, tumor, uninvolved tumor-adjacent lung and peripheral blood were collected and then preserved as a mix of FFPE and fresh-frozen material. For TCR repertoire profiling, blood samples were analyzed in the form of peripheral blood mononuclear cells. The immunoSEQ Assay was used to sequence TCR beta CDR3 regions from DNA. The published analysis was carried out like this. To compute T cell density, TCR beta template counts were normalized to usable DNA, which was estimated by amplifying housekeeping genes. Richness was estimated with the preseqR package, extrapolating to 400,000 templates for PBMC samples and 120,000 templates for tissue samples. Clonality was defined as one minus Pielou's evenness. Tissue-enriched TCRs were identified through differential abundance testing performed on productive amino-acid clonotypes, with a minimum total count of 5 and an alpha of 0.1. The Jaccard Index and the Morisita Overlap Index were used to quantify repertoire overlap between compartments. TCR beta CDR3s were clustered by GLIPH together with public tetramer-defined viral CDR3s, and at least three viral sequences plus V-gene enrichment were required for viral motifs. Sourced from immuneACCESS, this table was stored by TCRdb with only in-frame sequences that have V and J called. A share of the clones is absent; for the studies checked, an unresolved V gene accounts for under half, and the remainder has no known explanation. V and J calls and clone size are copied from that table; D and trimming were computed from the DNA. The sample yields some 66,000 clones; roughly four fifths were counted once. Roughly 14% of the sample is in the top ten clones.

V was cut back by 2 bases and J by 2 bases, leaving a gap of 7 bases between them. For CDR1 and CDR2, the germline V gene lists SGDLS and YYNGEE. The CDR3 goes from the cysteine to the phenylalanine over 13 residues. The sequence is cut down to CDR3 DNA, 39 bases in frame from base 1. Remarks on this clone: The antigen this receptor binds is unknown. No much larger clone is present one base from it, and per-base qualities are unavailable.

The sequence was obtained from a female donor older than 55 with stage I lung adenocarcinoma. In this chain, TRBV9 is recombined with TRBJ1-2; no D gene call is confident. Source: peripheral blood, taken before any cancer treatment. The DNA sequence reads TGTGCCAGCAGCGTTGACGTGAACTATGGCTACACCTTC. It translates to CASSVDVNYGYTF.